Presented here are 21 T cell receptor beta chains from one specimen sequenced in a study of blood T cell repertoires in COVID-19. Assay used: immunoSEQ multiplex PCR; TCRdb lists only in-frame clones, some missing. The sample has roughly 100,000 clones, around four fifths seen once; the top ten hold over 20%. The sample comprised peripheral blood. The receptor set was obtained from a man aged 55-75 years with acute or convalescent COVID-19.

The chain links TRBV3-1 (or the pseudogene TRBV3-2) to TRBJ2-1; weak D call: TRBD2 (5 bases). Germline values: CDR1 LGHDT, CDR2 YNNKEL (reference sequence). V was pared by 2 bases and J by 3 bases, with 17 bases between. This CDR3 comprises 17 residues. CDR3 sequence (DNA): TGTGCCAGCAGCCAATTCCAGGTGGGGAGAGACTACAATGAGCAGTTCTTC. This translates into CASSQFQVGRDYNEQFF.

This clone was seen a handful of times. The chain employs TRBV18 and TRBJ1-1; no definite D call. Germline values: CDR1 KGHSH, CDR2 LQKENI. Trimming stripped 3 bases from V and 4 bases from J, with 9 bases between. The CDR3 spans 13 residues. CDR3: CASSPGRGTEAFF. CDR3 nucleotides: TGTGCCAGCTCACCTGGGAGAGGCACTGAAGCTTTCTTT.

The gene calls are TRBV19 and TRBJ2-2; 9 bases fit TRBD1. CDR1 and CDR2 (germline): LNHDA, SQIVND (reference sequence). The CDR3 totals 15 residues. The trim removed 7 bases at V and 3 bases at J, leaving 6 bases unmatched. CDR3: CASKKGQGDTGELFF. The CDR3 DNA follows: TGTGCCAGTAAGAAGGGACAGGGAGACACCGGGGAGCTGTTTTTT.

The chain links TRBV14 to TRBJ2-3, with no clear D. Trimming removed 2 bases at V and 8 bases at J, with 14 bases between. Per germline, CDR1 SGHDN and CDR2 FVKESK. This CDR3 is 14 amino acids long. CDR3 in amino acids: CASSQFPTSITQYF. In DNA form, the CDR3 reads TGTGCCAGCAGCCAATTCCCGACTTCGATTACGCAGTATTTT. The variable domain in full, completed from reference TRBV14 and TRBJ2-3, reads EAGVTQFPSHSVIEKGQTVTLRCDPISGHDNLYWYRRVMGKEIKFLLHFVKESKQDESGMPNNRFLAERTGGTYSTLKVQPAELEDSGVYFCASSQFPTSITQYFGPGTRLTVL.

The rearrangement links TRBV6-2 or TRBV6-3 to TRBJ2-1; D possibly corresponds to TRBD2 (6 bases). The V gene's germline CDR1 is MNHEY and CDR2 SVGEGT. Trimming took 0 bases from V and 7 from J, leaving 16 bases between them. The CDR3 totals 16 residues. The CDR3, as DNA: TGTGCCAGCAGTTACTCGACCGGGAGTGGAAAAAATGAGCAGTTCTTC. Translating gives CASSYSTGSGKNEQFF.

The CDR3 region has the DNA TGTGCCAGCAGCCCCGGTGACTACGAGCAGTACGTC. Amino acids: CASSPGDYEQYV. The chain uses TRBV6-5 and TRBJ2-7, with D unresolved. From germline, CDR1 is MNHEY and CDR2 SVGAGI. This CDR3 region has 12 residues. V lost 6 bases to trimming and J lost 3 bases, with 9 bases between them.

The chain joins TRBV6-5 to TRBJ2-5; 10 positions agree with TRBD2. This CDR3 is 14 amino acids long. Trimming at V came to 6 bases and at J to 3 bases, leaving 4 bases not matched to a gene. The V gene's germline CDR1 is MNHEY and CDR2 SVGAGI. CDR3 amino acids: CASRNLAGEETQYF. The CDR3 nucleotides are TGTGCCAGCAGAAATCTAGCGGGAGAAGAGACCCAGTACTTC.

CDR3 sequence (DNA): TGTGCCAGCTCACCTTACAGGGGGCAAGAGGAGACCCAGTACTTC. Translating it yields CASSPYRGQEETQYF. The chain links TRBV18 to TRBJ2-5, with 9 bases fitting TRBD1. J lost 5 bases, V lost 3 bases, and 7 bases had no gene match. The length of the CDR3 is 15 residues. Per germline, CDR1 KGHSH and CDR2 LQKENI.

This chain joins TRBV11-2 and TRBJ1-1; 8 bases line up with TRBD1. The CDR3 runs to 15 residues. Trimming removed 5 bases from V and 7 bases from J; junction bases left unmatched: 12. Looked up from germline, CDR1 is SGHAT and CDR2 is FQNNGV. The CDR3 DNA reads as TGTGCCAGCAGCCGCCGACAGGGGAACCACCTTGAAGCTTTCTTT. Translation: CASSRRQGNHLEAFF. Together with reference TRBV11-2 and TRBJ1-1, the CDR3 gives the full variable domain: EAGVAQSPRYKIIEKRQSVAFWCNPISGHATLYWYQQILGQGPKLLIQFQNNGVVDDSQLPKDRFSAERLKGVDSTLKIQPAKLEDSAVYLCASSRRQGNHLEAFFGQGTRLTVV.

V and J are TRBV28 and TRBJ1-1; D unresolved. The CDR3 sequence is 11 residues long. CDR1 is MDHEN, CDR2 SYDVKM, per germline. V gave up 8 bases and J gave up 11 bases, with 15 bases separating them. Written as DNA, the CDR3 is TGTGCCAGCTCCAAAGAGTCGAGGGCTTTCTTT. Translated, it gives CASSKESRAFF. Using reference TRBV28 and TRBJ1-1 for the parts outside the CDR3, the full variable domain is DVKVTQSSRYLVKRTGEKVFLECVQDMDHENMFWYRQDPGLGLRLIYFSYDVKMKEKGDIPEGYSVSREKKERFSLILESASTNQTSMYLCASSKESRAFFGQGTRLTVV.

This chain uses TRBV24-1 with TRBJ2-7, with a weak D call TRBD2 (5 bases). Germline assignment: CDR1 KGHDR and CDR2 SFDVKD. The CDR3 contains 13 residues. V dropped 8 bases and J dropped 6 bases, with 16 bases sitting between them. The CDR3 spells CATKRDRGCEQYV. The CDR3 coding sequence is TGTGCCACCAAGAGGGATCGAGGGTGCGAGCAGTACGTC.

The V and J genes are TRBV12-3 or TRBV12-4 and TRBJ1-6; D uncertain. The CDR3 has 12 residues. Deletions cut 3 bases from V and 8 bases from J, with 5 bases between. The CDR3 bases are TGTGCCAGCAGTTTCCTCCATTCACCCCTCCACTTT. Protein: CASSFLHSPLHF.

The J gene is TRBJ2-7, the V gene TRBV11-2, with a weak D call TRBD2 (5 bases). V was cut by 1 base and J by 1 base, with 11 bases left in between. This CDR3 has 15 amino acids. CDR1 is SGHAT, CDR2 FQNNGV, per germline. CDR3 sequence: CASSLVRGRSYEQYF. The CDR3 DNA is TGTGCCAGCAGCTTAGTGAGAGGGAGATCCTACGAGCAGTACTTC.

This clone was seen a few times. The rearrangement joins TRBV4-3 to TRBJ1-1; D is uncertain. Germline CDR1 reads LGHNA; CDR2 reads YSLEER. The V and J ends lost 1 base and 3 bases respectively, with 18 bases between them. The CDR3 runs to 17 residues. CDR3 protein: CASSQVVRSVMDTEAFF. CDR3 DNA sequence: TGCGCCAGCAGCCAAGTTGTACGGTCGGTGATGGACACTGAAGCTTTCTTT.

The genes are TRBV5-1 and TRBJ1-1; weak D call: TRBD1 (6 bases). V shed 2 bases and J shed 0 bases, with 11 bases lying between them. Germline CDR1 reads SGHRS; CDR2 reads YFSETQ. This CDR3 is 15 amino acids long. The CDR3 sequence: CASSLVTGLNTEAFF. The CDR3 DNA reads as TGCGCCAGCAGCTTAGTCACAGGGTTGAACACTGAAGCTTTCTTT.

The J gene is TRBJ2-3, the V gene TRBV10-1; 10 bases line up with TRBD2. Germline V gene data show CDR1 as WNHNN and CDR2 as SYGVQD (reference sequence). V shed 1 base, J shed 2 bases, and the junction held 3 bases outside the gene matches. The CDR3 contains 16 residues. The CDR3 is CASSEWTSGVTDTQYF. CDR3 DNA: TGCGCCAGCAGTGAGTGGACTAGCGGAGTCACAGATACGCAGTATTTT.

The rearrangement uses TRBV5-6 and TRBJ2-7; 7 bases are a match to TRBD1. CDR3 size: 14 residues. J lost 1 base, V lost 1 base, and 2 bases had no gene match. Per germline, CDR1 SGHDT and CDR2 YYEEEE. CDR3 protein: CASSLQGDSYEQYV. CDR3 DNA: TGTGCCAGCAGCTTGCAGGGGGATTCCTACGAGCAGTACGTC.

The chain has TRBV9 and TRBJ1-2; TRBD1 agrees at 11 bases. CDR1 and CDR2 (germline): SGDLS, YYNGEE. The CDR3 has 14 amino acids. V shed 3 bases and J 7 bases; nucleotides not matched to a gene: 5. The CDR3 reads CASSARTGGSGYTF. The CDR3 coding sequence is TGTGCCAGCAGCGCTAGGACAGGGGGCAGTGGCTACACCTTC.

The V call is TRBV15, the J call TRBJ2-1, with TRBD2 as a possible D gene (5 bases). The CDR3 loop spans 12 amino acids. Between the trimmed V and J ends, which lost 8 bases and 7 bases, there was a span of 12 bases. From germline, CDR1 is LNHNV and CDR2 YYDKDF (reference sequence). The CDR3 DNA sequence: TGTGCCACCGGCCTAGCCCTAAATGAGCAGTTCTTC. The encoded protein is CATGLALNEQFF.

The CDR3 loop is CASSQAPLRSGRETQYF. CDR3 coding DNA: TGCGCCAGCAGCCAAGCACCACTGCGATCGGGTCGGGAGACCCAGTACTTC. The rearrangement joins TRBV5-1 to TRBJ2-5; D uncertain. The CDR3 is 17 amino acids. V lost 4 bases, J lost 5 bases, and 24 bases lay in between. Germline V gene sequence: CDR1 SGHRS, CDR2 YFSETQ.

The chain is built from TRBV7-9 and TRBJ1-2, with D possibly TRBD1 on 5 matching bases. This CDR3 comprises 16 residues. Trimming pared 1 base from V and 5 bases from J, leaving 17 bases between. Per the germline V gene, CDR1 is SEHNR and CDR2 is FQNEAQ (reference sequence). Here the CDR3 DNA reads TGTGCCAGCAGCTTAGTCCCCGCCGACAGCCGTTATGGCTACACCTTC. It specifies CASSLVPADSRYGYTF.